These T cell receptor beta chains were read from a single sample in a study of blood T cell repertoires in COVID-19. Repertoires were generated with immunoSEQ multiplex PCR, while TCRdb's copy carries only in-frame clones and drops some. The sample has 270,000 or so clones; roughly 89% are singletons. Sequences were obtained from peripheral blood. The receptor set was obtained from an older woman with COVID-19, enrolled during active disease. The CDR3 runs from the conserved cysteine through the conserved F or W. Each record gives: J gene, clone size, V gene, D gene, CDR3 DNA, CDR3 protein. D genes are given only for firm matches. The size entry is marked missing in some rows and otherwise reads once, few, many or a size class.

>TRBJ2-2|.|TRBV3-1/TRBV3-2|.
TGTGCCAGCAGCCAGGGGGCAAGAGACACCGGGGAGCTGTTTTTT
CASSQGARDTGELFF
>TRBJ2-3|once|TRBV30|.
TGTGCCTGGAGTTCGGACATAGATACGCAGTATTTT
CAWSSDIDTQYF
>TRBJ1-5|.|TRBV6-5|.
TGTGCCAGCTGGGGGGGGTACAATCAGCCCCAGCATTTT
CASWGGYNQPQHF
>TRBJ1-5|.|TRBV7-2|TRBD1
TGTGCCAGCAGCTTCCGACAGGGAAATCAGCCCCAGCATTTT
CASSFRQGNQPQHF
>TRBJ1-2|.|TRBV19|.
TGTGCCAGTAGTGCAGGGTTTGCCTATGGCTACACCTTC
CASSAGFAYGYTF
>TRBJ1-2|.|TRBV29-1|TRBD1
TGCAGCGTTTCAGGGGGCAATTATGGCTACACCTTC
CSVSGGNYGYTF
>TRBJ2-1|.|TRBV7-2|TRBD2
TGTGCCAGCAGCGGGACTAGCGTGTACAATGAGCAGTTCTTC
CASSGTSVYNEQFF
>TRBJ2-1|.|TRBV11-2|TRBD2
TGTGCCAGCAGCTTACAACGTACTAGCGGCCACAATGAGCAGTTCTTC
CASSLQRTSGHNEQFF
>TRBJ1-2|.|TRBV10-3|TRBD1
TGTGCCATCAGTGGGGGGACAGGGTACGGCTACACCTTC
CAISGGTGYGYTF
>TRBJ1-5|.|TRBV28|.
TGTGCCAGCAGTTTAGGACAGAGCAATCAGCCCCAGCATTTT
CASSLGQSNQPQHF
>TRBJ2-1|.|TRBV7-2|.
TGTGCCAGCAGCTTACCTGGGGGGGCTACTAACAATGAGCAGTTCTTC
CASSLPGGATNNEQFF
>TRBJ2-3|.|TRBV5-6|.
TGTGCCAGCAGCTTGGTCATAAGGACACCAAGAGATACGCAGTATTTT
CASSLVIRTPRDTQYF
>TRBJ1-5|.|TRBV3-1/TRBV3-2|.
TGTGCCAGCAGCCAAGATCGGGATCAGCCCCAGCATTTT
CASSQDRDQPQHF
>TRBJ1-2|.|TRBV29-1|TRBD1
TGCAGCGTTGGGGGGCAGGGGGCGGCGAACTATGGCTACACCTTC
CSVGGQGAANYGYTF
>TRBJ2-1|.|TRBV7-6|TRBD2
TGTGCCAGCAGCTTAGGCAGGGCGGGGGGTGAGCAGTTCTTC
CASSLGRAGGEQFF
>TRBJ2-1|.|TRBV6-2/TRBV6-3|TRBD2
TGTGCCAGCAGTTACTCTACTAGCGGGGGGGGCAATGAGCAGTTCTTC
CASSYSTSGGGNEQFF
>TRBJ1-1|once|TRBV5-1|TRBD1
TGCGCCAGCAGCTTGGAGGGGACAGATTTGAACACTGAAGCTTTCTTT
CASSLEGTDLNTEAFF
>TRBJ2-7|.|TRBV5-4|TRBD2
TGTGCCAGCAGCTACAAGCTAGCGGGGGGTTACGAGCAGTACTTC
CASSYKLAGGYEQYF
>TRBJ2-3|.|TRBV10-3|TRBD2
TGTGCCATCAGTGGCATCCAGACTAGCGGGGGGGACCCTAGCACAGATACGCAGTATTTT
CAISGIQTSGGDPSTDTQYF
>TRBJ1-1|.|TRBV5-4|.
TGTGCCAGCAGCCCAGCGAGGACAGTTACTGAAGCTTTCTTT
CASSPARTVTEAFF
>TRBJ1-1|.|TRBV15|.
TGTGCCACCAGCAGACCCAGGGATGGCAGCGAAGCTTTCTTT
CATSRPRDGSEAFF
>TRBJ2-7|.|TRBV10-3|.
TGTGCCATCAGCACGACAGGAAGCTCCTACGAGCAGTACTTC
CAISTTGSSYEQYF
>TRBJ2-1|few|TRBV27|.
TGTGCCAGCAGTTCAACCTACAATGAGCAGTTCTTC
CASSSTYNEQFF
>TRBJ2-3|few|TRBV10-3|TRBD2
TGTGCCATCAAAGAGCGGGGGGGCACAGATACGCAGTATTTT
CAIKERGGTDTQYF
>TRBJ1-1|.|TRBV7-6|.
TGTGCCAGCAGCTTACAGCTCCTAGGGGACACTGAAGCTTTCTTT
CASSLQLLGDTEAFF
>TRBJ2-3|.|TRBV7-9|.
TGTGCCAGCAGCTGGGGACACCTACTAGACACAGATACGCAGTATTTT
CASSWGHLLDTDTQYF
>TRBJ1-6|.|TRBV19|.
TGTGCCAGTAGTATAGGGGGAGATATGGATTCACCCCTCCACTTT
CASSIGGDMDSPLHF
>TRBJ1-1|.|TRBV25-1|.
TGTGCCAGCAGTGGACAGATGAACACTGAAGCTTTCTTT
CASSGQMNTEAFF
>TRBJ2-7|.|TRBV5-1|.
TGCGCCAGCAGCTTGGGTAGCGGTCTCTCCTACGAGCAGTACTTC
CASSLGSGLSYEQYF
>TRBJ1-1|.|TRBV4-1|TRBD1
TGCGCCAGCAGCCCCTACAGGGGGCAGACTGAAGCTTTCTTT
CASSPYRGQTEAFF
>TRBJ1-2|.|TRBV19|.
TGTGCCAGTAGTATAGGGGCCCTAACGAGTGGCTACACCTTC
CASSIGALTSGYTF
>TRBJ1-4|few|TRBV5-1|.
TGCGCCAGCAGCCCCGTCGGGACTCATGGGCAAGGTGAAAAACTGTTTTTT
CASSPVGTHGQGEKLFF
>TRBJ1-5|once|TRBV19|.
TGTGCCAGTAGTATGAGAGTCTATAGCAATCAGCCCCAGCATTTT
CASSMRVYSNQPQHF
>TRBJ1-5|.|TRBV6-6|TRBD1
TGTGCCAGCAGCCAGGGGGCCGGTCAGCCCCAGCATTTT
CASSQGAGQPQHF
>TRBJ2-7|.|TRBV5-5|.
TGTGCCAGCAGCTTGGACAGGAGCCCCCCCTACGAGCAGTACTTC
CASSLDRSPPYEQYF
>TRBJ1-2|.|TRBV4-3|.
TGCGCCAGCAGCCAAGATGTTGTCAGGCACTATGGCTACACCTTC
CASSQDVVRHYGYTF
>TRBJ1-4|.|TRBV7-9|.
TGTGCCAGCAGCTTAGCGTATCTAACAGATAGAAATGAAAAACTGTTTTTT
CASSLAYLTDRNEKLFF
>TRBJ1-4|.|TRBV18|.
TGTGCCAGCTCACCCCCGATACTTGGTCTTAATGAAAAACTGTTTTTT
CASSPPILGLNEKLFF
>TRBJ2-4|.|TRBV3-1/TRBV3-2|.
TGTGCCAGCAGCCAAGATTCCAGGGGAGAGGGGAACATTCAGTACTTC
CASSQDSRGEGNIQYF
>TRBJ2-1|.|TRBV4-3|TRBD2
TGCGCCAGCAGCCAGTTGACTAGCGGGGGTTTGGATGAGCAGTTCTTC
CASSQLTSGGLDEQFF
>TRBJ2-7|.|TRBV4-3|.
TGCGCCAGCAGCCAAGATATGGACATTGAATACGAGCAGTACTTC
CASSQDMDIEYEQYF
>TRBJ2-3|.|TRBV5-4|TRBD2
TGTGCCAGCAATCCGACGGCGGGGGGGGGTGATACGCAGTATTTT
CASNPTAGGGDTQYF
>TRBJ1-2|few|TRBV19|TRBD1
TGTGCCAGTAGTACCGGGACAGGACAACTCTATGGCTACACCTTC
CASSTGTGQLYGYTF